This T cell receptor beta chain was observed in a study of blood T cells in healthy people across ages. The sample holds many counts of this clonotype. The CDR3 totals 13 residues. The germline V and J ends were trimmed by 6 bases and 1 base, with 12 bases remaining between them. Germline-derived CDR1 and CDR2 are SQVTM and ANQGSEA. It was with a sample-barcoded 5' primer and a J-beta primer mix that a second PCR of about 6 to 11 cycles was run. TCRdb re-called the 5' RACE reads through MiXCR, storing one row per CDR3 protein. This table has around 900,000 distinct CDR3 sequences, 29% appearing once. The chain employs TRBV29-1 and TRBJ1-2; D perhaps matches TRBD1 (6 bases). The sample was blood. This TCR was sampled from a woman of 80 years or more in good health. The CDR3 sequence is CSVSRGLNYGYTF. The CDR3 coding sequence is TGCAGCGTCTCCAGGGGCCTTAACTATGGCTACACCTTC. Looking up the rest from reference TRBV29-1 and TRBJ1-2 gives the full variable domain: SAVISQKPSRDICQRGTSLTIQCQVDSQVTMMFWYRQQPGQSLTLIATANQGSEATYESGFVIDKFPISRPNLTFSTLTVSNMSPEDSSIYLCSVSRGLNYGYTFGSGTRLTVV.